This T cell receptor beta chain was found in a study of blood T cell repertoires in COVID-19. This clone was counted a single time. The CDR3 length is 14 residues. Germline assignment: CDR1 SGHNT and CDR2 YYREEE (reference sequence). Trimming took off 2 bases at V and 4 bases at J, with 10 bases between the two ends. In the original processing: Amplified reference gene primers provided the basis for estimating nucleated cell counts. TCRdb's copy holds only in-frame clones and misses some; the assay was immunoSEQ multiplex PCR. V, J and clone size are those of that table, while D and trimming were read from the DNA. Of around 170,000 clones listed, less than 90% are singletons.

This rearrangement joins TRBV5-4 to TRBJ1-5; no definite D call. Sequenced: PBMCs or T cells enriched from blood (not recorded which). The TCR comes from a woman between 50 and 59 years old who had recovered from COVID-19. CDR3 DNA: TGTGCCAGCAGCTTCGGTGGTTGGAATCAGCCCCAGCATTTT. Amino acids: CASSFGGWNQPQHF.